The entry below describes one TCR beta chain. These data are taken from a study of early T cells in non-severe SARS-CoV-2 infection. Molecules of cDNA were individually given unique molecular identifiers that were attached to them. TCRdb recomputed calls from the 5' RACE reads with MiXCR, one row per CDR3 protein. The repertoire holds fewer than 100,000 distinct CDR3 sequences, with about 13% as singletons. This CDR3 is built from 15 residues. Germline V gene lookup returns CDR1 SGHAT and CDR2 FQNNGV. V lost 1 base and J 6 bases, leaving 13 bases between the germline ends. The sequence derives from an adult who was a healthcare worker with PCR-confirmed SARS-CoV-2 infection or an uninfected control (not recorded which). The chain is built from TRBV11-2 and TRBJ1-5; the D gene is possibly TRBD1 (6 bases). Specimen: whole blood. The CDR3 DNA reads TGTGCCAGCAGCTTAGGCGGGGCCAGGGGTCAGCCCCAGCATTTT. Translated, it gives CASSLGGARGQPQHF. Drawing the rest from reference TRBV11-2 and TRBJ1-5, the complete variable domain is EAGVAQSPRYKIIEKRQSVAFWCNPISGHATLYWYQQILGQGPKLLIQFQNNGVVDDSQLPKDRFSAERLKGVDSTLKIQPAKLEDSAVYLCASSLGGARGQPQHFGDGTRLSIL.